Presented here are 15 T cell receptor beta chains from one specimen sequenced in a study of shared clonotypes between healthy human individuals. TCRdb keeps only in-frame clones here, not all; method: immunoSEQ multiplex PCR. The repertoire holds over a million clones, with under 80% as singletons. Sequencing was carried out using memory CD4+ T cells sorted from blood. Subset of the sample: CD45RA-negative fraction. Receptors originate from a man aged 18 to 29 in good health.

This clone was detected only a few times. The genes are TRBV28 and TRBJ1-6; D remains unclear. CDR1 is MDHEN, CDR2 SYDVKM, per germline. The CDR3 runs 15 residues. V was cut by 5 bases and J by 7 bases, with 15 bases left in between. Written as DNA, the CDR3 is TGTGCCAGCAGTCCTTCTCACGGGGTCAATTCACCCCTCCACTTT. As protein: CASSPSHGVNSPLHF.

The chain carries TRBV7-6 and TRBJ2-1, with D possibly matching TRBD1 (7 bases). CDR3 length equals 15 residues. Deletions cut 6 bases from V and 9 bases from J, with 21 bases between. CDR1 SGHVS and CDR2 FNYEAQ come from the germline V gene. CDR3 residues: CASRFQQGKEGEQFF. CDR3 bases: TGTGCCAGCAGGTTTCAACAGGGGAAGGAGGGTGAGCAGTTCTTC.

The chain combines TRBV5-1 with TRBJ2-5; maybe TRBD1 (7 bases). Trimming removed 4 bases at V and 2 bases at J, with 18 bases between. This CDR3 is 16 amino acids long. Germline V gives CDR1 SGHRS, CDR2 YFSETQ. In DNA form, the CDR3 reads TGCGCCAGCAGCCCAAACCTCGCAGGGGGGCAAGAGACCCAGTACTTC. Translation gives CASSPNLAGGQETQYF.

The V and J genes are TRBV28 and TRBJ1-6; 8 nucleotides match TRBD1. The CDR3 spans 15 residues. In germline, CDR1 is MDHEN, CDR2 SYDVKM. Trimming cost V 6 bases and J 9 bases; bases outside gene matches: 10. The CDR3 loop reads CASRGADRVGSPLHF. CDR3 bases: TGTGCCAGCAGGGGGGCGGACAGGGTTGGTTCACCCCTCCACTTT.

The chain recombines TRBV7-3 with TRBJ2-2, with 9 bases identical to TRBD2. After removal of 5 bases from V and 2 bases from J, the junction contained 6 bases not matched to a gene. The length of the CDR3 is 16 residues. The germline V gene has CDR1 SGHTA and CDR2 FQGTGA. The CDR3 DNA reads TGTGCCAGCAGCAAGACTAGCGGATTAAACACCGGGGAGCTGTTTTTT. This sequence encodes CASSKTSGLNTGELFF.

This sequence joins TRBV15 and TRBJ2-7, with 11 bases matching TRBD1. The ends lost 6 bases at V and 0 bases at J; junction bases unmatched: 4. CDR3 length: 15 amino acids. The germline V gene has CDR1 LNHNV and CDR2 YYDKDF (reference sequence). The CDR3 nucleotides are TGTGCCACCAGTACGGACAGGGGGCACTCCTACGAGCAGTACTTC. Amino acids: CATSTDRGHSYEQYF.

The chain has TRBV4-1 and TRBJ1-5, with TRBD1 matching over 9 bases. The junction had 1 base not matched to a gene; V was cut back by 4 bases and J by 3 bases. The germline CDR1 and CDR2 sequences are MGHRA and YSYEKL. This CDR3 region has 14 residues. The CDR3 spells CASSRDRANQPQHF. For the CDR3, the DNA is TGCGCCAGCAGCCGGGACAGGGCCAATCAGCCCCAGCATTTT.

The CDR3 region has the DNA TGCGCCACCAAACTTGGGGTGGTCAGCACAGATACGCAGTATTTT. The encoded protein is CATKLGVVSTDTQYF. This chain connects TRBV5-1 to TRBJ2-3; D is ambiguous. Germline-derived CDR1 and CDR2 are SGHRS and YFSETQ. This CDR3 has 15 amino acids. The ends were cut back, 9 bases at V and 0 bases at J, with 17 bases in the middle.

The chain recombines TRBV6-5 with TRBJ1-1; D unclear. This CDR3 region has 12 residues. V shed 4 bases and J shed 3 bases, with 6 bases lying between them. Germline V gives CDR1 MNHEY, CDR2 SVGAGI. For the CDR3, the DNA is TGTGCCAGCAGTTTTGGACACACTGAAGCTTTCTTT. As protein: CASSFGHTEAFF.

The rearrangement joins TRBV11-2 to TRBJ2-5; 8 nucleotides line up with TRBD2. Losses at the gene ends were 6 bases for V and 4 bases for J; bases not matched to a gene: 13. Germline CDR1 is SGHAT and CDR2 is FQNNGV. There are 16 residues in the CDR3. The CDR3 sequence is CASRVRVRGGGETQYF. Written as DNA, the CDR3 is TGTGCCAGCAGGGTCCGAGTACGGGGGGGTGGAGAGACCCAGTACTTC.

The chain uses TRBV7-2 and TRBJ2-7, with D possibly TRBD2 on 5 matching bases. The CDR3 has 14 residues. The V end was cut by 3 bases, the J end by 3 bases, with 12 bases between. The germline V gene encodes CDR1 SGHTA and CDR2 FQGNSA. CDR3 DNA: TGTGCCAGCAGCTTCTTTAACAGCGGCTACGAGCAGTACTTC. This gives the protein CASSFFNSGYEQYF.

The rearrangement links TRBV5-5 to TRBJ2-1; TRBD1 aligns across 9 bases. Losses at the gene ends were 10 bases for V and 1 base for J; bases not matched to a gene: 12. This CDR3 spans 16 amino acids. The germline V gene encodes CDR1 SGHKS and CDR2 YYEKEE (reference sequence). The CDR3 region has the DNA TGTGCCGGCTCAAACTCCGGGACAGGGTCCTACAATGAGCAGTTCTTC. It translates to CAGSNSGTGSYNEQFF.

This rearrangement joins TRBV27 to TRBJ2-7; possible D gene TRBD1, 5 bases. Trimming cost V 8 bases and J 2 bases, with 16 bases left between them. Germline V gives CDR1 MNHEY, CDR2 SMNVEV (reference sequence). This CDR3 is built from 14 residues. CDR3 sequence (DNA): TGTGCCAGCTCCGCGGCAGGGTATACCTACGAGCAGTACTTC. Amino acids: CASSAAGYTYEQYF.

The V call is TRBV5-1, the J call TRBJ2-3, with a tentative D call TRBD2 (5 bases). Germline V gene data show CDR1 as SGHRS and CDR2 as YFSETQ. V was trimmed by 4 bases and J by 5 bases, leaving 14 bases between them. There are 14 residues in the CDR3. CDR3: CASSLRTGEDTQYF. The CDR3 region has the DNA TGCGCCAGCAGCCTACGGACTGGGGAAGATACGCAGTATTTT.

The chain is built from TRBV14 and TRBJ2-7, with 7 bases identical to TRBD1. Germline assignment: CDR1 SGHDN and CDR2 FVKESK. The V segment lost 4 bases and the J segment 5 bases; nucleotides outside the gene matches: 5. This CDR3 spans 13 amino acids. Written as DNA, the CDR3 is TGTGCCAGCAGCCGACAGGGTGGCAACGAGCAGTACTTC. Amino acid sequence: CASSRQGGNEQYF.